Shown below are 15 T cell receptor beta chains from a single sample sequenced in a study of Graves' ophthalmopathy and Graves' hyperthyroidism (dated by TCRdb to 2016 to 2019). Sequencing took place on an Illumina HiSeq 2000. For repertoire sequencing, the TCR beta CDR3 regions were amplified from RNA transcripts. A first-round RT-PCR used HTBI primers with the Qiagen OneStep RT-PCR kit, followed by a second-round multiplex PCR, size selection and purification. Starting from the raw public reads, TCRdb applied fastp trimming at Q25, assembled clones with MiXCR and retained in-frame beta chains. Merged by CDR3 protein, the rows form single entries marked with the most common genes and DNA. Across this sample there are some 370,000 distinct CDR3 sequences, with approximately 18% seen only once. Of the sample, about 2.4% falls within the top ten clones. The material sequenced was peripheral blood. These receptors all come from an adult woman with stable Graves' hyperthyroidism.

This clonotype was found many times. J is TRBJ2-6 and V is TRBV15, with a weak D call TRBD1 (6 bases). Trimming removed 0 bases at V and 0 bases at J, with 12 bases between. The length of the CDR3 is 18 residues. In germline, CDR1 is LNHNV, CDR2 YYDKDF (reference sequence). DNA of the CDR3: TGTGCCACCAGCAGAGATAGGACAGCGCACTCTGGGGCCAACGTCCTGACTTTC. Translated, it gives CATSRDRTAHSGANVLTF.

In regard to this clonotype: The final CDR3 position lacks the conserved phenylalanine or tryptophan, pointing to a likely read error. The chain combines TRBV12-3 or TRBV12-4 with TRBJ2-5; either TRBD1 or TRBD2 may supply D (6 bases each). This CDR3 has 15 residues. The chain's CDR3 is CASSLGLGGQESQYY. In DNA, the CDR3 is TGTGCCAGCAGTTTAGGATTGGGGGGCCAAGAGTCCCAGTACTAC.

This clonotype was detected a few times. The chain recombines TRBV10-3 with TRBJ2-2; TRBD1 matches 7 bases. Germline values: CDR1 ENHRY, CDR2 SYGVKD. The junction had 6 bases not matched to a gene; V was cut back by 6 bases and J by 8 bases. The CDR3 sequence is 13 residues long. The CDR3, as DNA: TGTGCCATCAGGACAGGGATGACTGGGGAGCTGTTTTTT. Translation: CAIRTGMTGELFF.

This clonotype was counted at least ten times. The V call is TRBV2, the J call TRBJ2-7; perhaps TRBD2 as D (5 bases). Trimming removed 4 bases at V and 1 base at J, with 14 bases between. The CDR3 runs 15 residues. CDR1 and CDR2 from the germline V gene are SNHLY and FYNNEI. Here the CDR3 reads CASSVFPGKSYEQYF. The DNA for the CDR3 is TGTGCCAGCAGTGTGTTTCCGGGAAAATCCTACGAGCAGTACTTC.

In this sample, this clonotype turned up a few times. This chain's CDR3 is CSARVRNSGQGYSNQPQHF. The DNA of the CDR3 is TGCAGTGCTAGGGTCCGTAATAGTGGACAGGGATATAGCAATCAGCCCCAGCATTTT. The chain has TRBV20-1 and TRBJ1-5, with TRBD1 identical over 8 bases. The ends lost 3 bases at V and 0 bases at J; junction bases unmatched: 16. Germline CDR1 DFQATT, CDR2 SNEGSKA (reference sequence). The CDR3 consists of 19 residues.

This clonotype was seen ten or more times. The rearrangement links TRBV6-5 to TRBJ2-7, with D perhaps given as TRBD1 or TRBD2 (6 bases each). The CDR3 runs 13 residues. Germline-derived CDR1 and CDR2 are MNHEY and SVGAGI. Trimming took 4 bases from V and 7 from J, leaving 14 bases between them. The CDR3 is CASSLGGSGEQYF. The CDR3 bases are TGTGCCAGCAGTTTAGGGGGGAGTGGAGAGCAGTACTTC.

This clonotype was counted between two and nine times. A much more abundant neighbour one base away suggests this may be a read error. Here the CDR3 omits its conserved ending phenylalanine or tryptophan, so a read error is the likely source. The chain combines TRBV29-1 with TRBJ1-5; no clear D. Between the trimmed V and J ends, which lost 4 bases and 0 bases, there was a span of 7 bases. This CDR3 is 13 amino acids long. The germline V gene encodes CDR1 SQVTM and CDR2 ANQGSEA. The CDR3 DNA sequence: TGCAGCGTTGCTTCTTCTAGCAATCAGCCCCAGCATTTG. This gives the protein CSVASSSNQPQHL.

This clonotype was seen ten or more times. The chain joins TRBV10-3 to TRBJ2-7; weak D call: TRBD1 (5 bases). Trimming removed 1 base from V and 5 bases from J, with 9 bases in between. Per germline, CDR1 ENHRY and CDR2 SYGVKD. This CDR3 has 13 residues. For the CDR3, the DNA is TGTGCCATCAGTGAGTTTACAGGAGACGAGCAGTACTTC. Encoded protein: CAISEFTGDEQYF.

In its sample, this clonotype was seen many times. The CDR3 region has the DNA TGTGCCAGCAGCCTCCGGGGCGCGGGGCAAGAGACCCAGTACTTC. This encodes CASSLRGAGQETQYF. This chain connects TRBV3-1 to TRBJ2-5, with D perhaps TRBD2 (6 bases). The germline V gene encodes CDR1 LGHDT and CDR2 YNNKEL (reference sequence). Trimming pared 4 bases from V and 2 bases from J, leaving 14 bases between. This CDR3 has 15 residues.

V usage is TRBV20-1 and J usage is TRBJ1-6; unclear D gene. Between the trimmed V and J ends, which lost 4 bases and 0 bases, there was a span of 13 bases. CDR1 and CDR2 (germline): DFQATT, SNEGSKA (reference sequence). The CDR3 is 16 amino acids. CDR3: CSANPTGSSYNSPLHF. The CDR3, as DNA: TGCAGTGCTAACCCGACCGGGAGCTCCTATAATTCACCCCTCCACTTT.

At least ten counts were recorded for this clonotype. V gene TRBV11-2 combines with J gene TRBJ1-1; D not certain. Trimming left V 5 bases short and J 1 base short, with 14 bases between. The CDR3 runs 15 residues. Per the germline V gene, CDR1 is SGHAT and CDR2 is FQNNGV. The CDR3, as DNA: TGTGCCAGCAGCCCCCGTGTTTTTGGGAACACTGAAGCTTTCTTT. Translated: CASSPRVFGNTEAFF.

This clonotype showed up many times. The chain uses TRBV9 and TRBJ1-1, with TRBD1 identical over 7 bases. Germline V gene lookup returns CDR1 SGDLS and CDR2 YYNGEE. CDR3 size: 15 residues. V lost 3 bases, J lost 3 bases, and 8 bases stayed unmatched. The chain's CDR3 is CASSAQTGPYTEAFF. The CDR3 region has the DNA TGTGCCAGCAGCGCACAGACAGGGCCCTACACTGAAGCTTTCTTT.

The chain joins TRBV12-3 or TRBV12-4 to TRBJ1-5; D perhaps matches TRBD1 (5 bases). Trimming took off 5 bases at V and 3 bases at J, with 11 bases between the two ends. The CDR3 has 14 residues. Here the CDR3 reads CASSPAGVNQPQHF. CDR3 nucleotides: TGTGCCAGCAGTCCGGCGGGGGTCAATCAGCCCCAGCATTTT.

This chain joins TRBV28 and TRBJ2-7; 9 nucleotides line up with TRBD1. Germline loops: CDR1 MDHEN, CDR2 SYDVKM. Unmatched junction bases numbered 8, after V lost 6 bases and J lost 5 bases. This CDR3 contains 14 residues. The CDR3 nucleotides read TGTGCCAGCAGGAGGACAGGGGAGATCGACGAGCAGTACTTC. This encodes CASRRTGEIDEQYF.

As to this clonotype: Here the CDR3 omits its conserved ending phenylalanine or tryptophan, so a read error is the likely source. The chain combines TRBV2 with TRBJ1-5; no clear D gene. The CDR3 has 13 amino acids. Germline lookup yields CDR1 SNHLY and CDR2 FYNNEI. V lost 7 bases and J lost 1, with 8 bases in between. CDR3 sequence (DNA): TGTGCCAGCACCGATGGGAGCAATCAGCCCCAGCATGTT. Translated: CASTDGSNQPQHV.